Here is one TCR beta chain with its context. Its antigen is currently unknown. This record comes from a study of identical twins' blood T cells. Study summary: Roughly 6 alpha and roughly six beta libraries together yielded 45 million or so reads.

Overall study results and limits: Abundant TCRbeta CDR3s overlapped more between twins than with unrelated donors.

Trimming removed 5 bases from V and 1 base from J, with 14 bases in between. Germline V gives CDR1 KGHSH, CDR2 LQKENI. The CDR3 loop spans 16 amino acids. One entry per CDR3 protein results from TCRdb running MiXCR on the 5' RACE reads. The data show 350,000 to 450,000 distinct CDR3 sequences, under 30% seen once. This TCR derives from a woman aged 18-55 years in good health. The sample comprised PBMCs. The chain combines TRBV18 with TRBJ2-2, with D tentatively TRBD1 (5 bases). The CDR3 DNA is TGTGCCAGCTCATACCAGGGTATCCGGAACACCGGGGAGCTGTTTTTT. Translation: CASSYQGIRNTGELFF. The variable domain in full, with the rest retrieved from reference TRBV18 and TRBJ2-2, is NAGVMQNPRHLVRRRGQEARLRCSPMKGHSHVYWYRQLPEEGLKFMVYLQKENIIDESGMPKERFSAEFPKEGPSILRIQQVVRGDSAAYFCASSYQGIRNTGELFFGEGSRLTVL.